This note documents a single T cell receptor beta chain sequence. Sequencing was performed with immunoSEQ multiplex PCR; in TCRdb, only in-frame clones are kept and a portion is missing. The sample has under 65,000 clones, roughly 91% seen once; the top ten hold roughly 0.47%. This sample was included in a study of T cell changes during pregnancy in multiple sclerosis. V was clipped by 7 bases and J by 0 bases, with 13 bases between them. The CDR3 contains 15 residues. Germline V gives CDR1 LNHDA, CDR2 SQIVND (reference sequence). This TCR derives from a female donor with multiple sclerosis, enrolled in a pregnancy study. Sequencing used CD4+ T cells from peripheral blood mononuclear cells, obtained in the third trimester of pregnancy. This chain uses TRBV19 with TRBJ1-5; TRBD1 might be the D (5 bases). CDR3 sequence: CASNPHRNSNQPQHF. DNA for the CDR3: TGTGCCAGTAACCCACACAGGAATAGCAATCAGCCCCAGCATTTT.